Ten or more counts support the clone carrying this T cell receptor (beta chain). This record belongs to a study of blood T cells in healthy people across ages. A second PCR, run for about 6 to 11 cycles, used a sample-barcoded 5' primer plus a J-beta primer mix. Every sample gave at least 2.5 million paired-end reads containing CDR3. TCRdb reprocessed the 5' RACE reads with MiXCR, giving one entry per CDR3 protein. This sample yields over 300,000 distinct CDR3 sequences, of which approximately 52% are seen a single time; under 65% belongs to the top ten. The receptor comes from a man in his 60s in good health. The sample was blood.

CDR3 sequence reads: CASSSPGSNNYGYTF. The CDR3 DNA reads as TGTGCCAGCAGTTCCCCGGGAAGCAACAACTATGGCTACACCTTC. The chain employs TRBV28 and TRBJ1-2, with D unclear. The CDR3 extends over 15 amino acids. V lost 4 bases to trimming and J lost 2 bases, with 14 bases between them. Germline assignment: CDR1 MDHEN and CDR2 SYDVKM.